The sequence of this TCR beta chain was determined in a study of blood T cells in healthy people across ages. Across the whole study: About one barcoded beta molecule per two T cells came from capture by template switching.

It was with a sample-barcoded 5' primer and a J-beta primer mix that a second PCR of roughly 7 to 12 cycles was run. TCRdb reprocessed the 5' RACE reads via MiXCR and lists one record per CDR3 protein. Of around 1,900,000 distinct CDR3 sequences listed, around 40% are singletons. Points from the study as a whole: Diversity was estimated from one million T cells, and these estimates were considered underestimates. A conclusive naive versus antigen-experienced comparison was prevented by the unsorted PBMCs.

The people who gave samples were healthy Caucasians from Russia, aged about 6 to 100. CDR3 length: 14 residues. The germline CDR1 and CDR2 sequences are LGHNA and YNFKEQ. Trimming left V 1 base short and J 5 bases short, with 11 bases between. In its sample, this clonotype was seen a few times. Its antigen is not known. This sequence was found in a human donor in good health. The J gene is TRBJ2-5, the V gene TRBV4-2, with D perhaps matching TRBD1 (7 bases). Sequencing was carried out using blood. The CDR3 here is CASSQGDSGETQYF. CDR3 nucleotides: TGTGCCAGCAGCCAAGGGGACAGCGGGGAGACCCAGTACTTC.